This TCR beta chain appears in the sequencing data of a study of molecular identifiers for immune sequencing clone quantification. Looking at the study overall: Replicates involved a five-way split of RNA from around 20,000 or 99,000 naive CD8 cells, with sequencing of four. Findings of the study overall: Clones of above 20 RNA copies carried over 98% of effector molecules; in naive cells they carried under 1%.

TCRdb recomputed calls from the PCR reads with MiXCR, one row per CDR3 protein. The sample contains a few hundred thousand distinct CDR3 sequences, about a quarter of which appear only once. This clonotype was detected only a few times. No antigen is known for it. The CDR3 extends over 16 amino acids. Germline values: CDR1 SGHVS, CDR2 FQNEAQ. The V gene lost 1 base and the J gene lost 4 bases, with 16 bases spanning the gap. The origin of this receptor is a human donor in good health. Some libraries in this study had Jurkat cell RNA spiked in. The specimen was naive CD8+ T cells from blood, with Jurkat cell RNA spiked in. Subset specified: FACS-sorted CD8+CD4-CCR7+CD45RA+ naive T cells. The V call is TRBV7-8, the J call TRBJ2-5; tentatively, D is TRBD1 (5 bases). DNA for the CDR3: TGTGCCAGCAGCTTAGAGTCGGCAGGGTCCCGAGAGACCCAGTACTTC. Translated, it gives CASSLESAGSRETQYF.